This TCR beta chain was found in a study of OX40 agonist ivuxolimab in advanced cancers. Some background on the complete study: Ivuxolimab was a fully human IgG2 agonistic monoclonal antibody targeting the costimulatory receptor OX40 (CD134). Intravenous ivuxolimab was administered to patients every 2 weeks at six dose levels: 0.01, 0.1, 0.3, 1.5, 3 and 10 mg/kg. Of the roughly 51 patients in dose escalation, approximately 20 had hepatocellular carcinoma, about 15 had melanoma, 9 had renal cell carcinoma and 9 had head and neck cancer. In the dose-escalation cohort, roughly 80% of patients were male, and the mean age was around 60 years, with a range of 23 to 79. Prior anti-PD-1, anti-PD-L1 or anti-CTLA-4 therapy was permitted, and checkpoint inhibitors had been received by less than 45% of dose-escalation patients. Partial responses occurred in three dose-escalation patients: two with cutaneous melanoma and one with hepatocellular carcinoma. The point of sequencing TCRbeta in the periphery was to test whether ivuxolimab changed TCR sequence diversity and drove clonal T-cell expansion. The paper describes the monotherapy dose-escalation part (N = 52 patients) of the phase I trial of ivuxolimab.

Genomic DNA was isolated from the sorted cells so that the TCRbeta CDR3 region could be sequenced. TCRbeta CDR3 regions were sequenced using the immunoSEQ Assay. The table was pulled from immuneACCESS by TCRdb, which kept in-frame rearrangements only. Such tables lose some clones; where checked, under half of the loss comes from unresolved V genes, and the rest has no known cause. Counted in this sample were 9,500 to 14,000 clones; about 86% of them appeared once. The leading ten clones occupy roughly 28% of the sample. Worth noting for this clone: Its antigen remains undetermined. There are no base qualities to consult, and no much larger clone falls within one base.

The trial excluded patients who had a history of autoimmune disease or who were on systemic immunosuppression. Peripheral blood for TCR sequencing was collected from all dose cohorts at baseline, on cycle 4 day 1, and on cycle 7 day 1. The samples were taken from a phase I, first-in-human, multicenter, open-label dose-escalation trial of ivuxolimab. Adults with locally advanced or metastatic head and neck squamous cell, hepatocellular, melanoma or renal cell carcinoma were enrolled in the trial. Before TCR sequencing, CD4+ T cells and CD8+ T cells from peripheral blood were sorted into separate populations. For CDR1 and CDR2, the germline V gene lists LGHNA and YSLEER. The CDR3, cysteine through phenylalanine, is 16 amino acids long. Only the CDR3 DNA is retained, 48 bases long and in frame from the first base. V and J are trimmed by 4 bases and 4 bases, and the gene matches miss 8 bases of the junction.

Points the paper makes about the study in general: Low levels of normalized T-cell clonal expansion were also seen in some patients who did not respond. At doses of 0.1 to 3.0 mg/kg, clonal expansion of both CD4+ and CD8+ T cells in blood was seen between baseline and week 6. After ivuxolimab, more expanded clones were found on average in CD8+ T cells than in CD4+ T cells. In the 0.1-3.0 mg/kg groups, partial responders had among the lowest normalized peripheral clonal expansion, particularly in CD8+ T cells. Antigen specificity was not determined for the clonally expanded peripheral T cells.

The TCR originated in an adult with an advanced solid tumor such as melanoma, head and neck, liver or kidney cancer. Rearrangement joined TRBV4-3 to TRBJ2-7, and TRBD1 matches 12 of the central bases. The input for sequencing was CD4+ or CD8+ T cells sorted from blood, taken in a trial of the OX40 agonist ivuxolimab. The nucleotide sequence reads as follows: TGCGCCAGCAGCCCGTTTTTGGGACAGGGGGCTTACGAGCAGTACTTC. Its translation is CASSPFLGQGAYEQYF.